The next 30 T cell receptor beta chains were all read from a single sample in a study of regulatory T cells in long-lasting Graves disease. Time point denoted: newly diagnosed GD, antithyroid drugs for less than 3 months. Following extraction of RNA from PBMCs, that RNA was used to make the TCR library. iRepertoire HTBI primers and Arm-PCR of CDR3 regions built TCR beta libraries. TCRdb fed the multiplex PCR reads into MiXCR, producing one record per CDR3 protein. The table records 350,000 to 500,000 distinct CDR3 sequences, about 15% of them present only once. These records were also assigned to another study, of T cells in Graves' hyperthyroidism and ophthalmopathy.

The sequencing here drew on peripheral blood mononuclear cells (PBMCs), taken at new diagnosis, from a patient treated with antithyroid drugs. The receptors shown here come from a woman aged 45-65 years with Graves disease.

This clonotype appeared many times. The chain is built from TRBV6-2 or TRBV6-3 and TRBJ1-2, with 7 bases identical to TRBD1. Trimming took 3 bases from V and 4 from J; bases not matched to a gene: 11. The CDR3 totals 16 residues. Germline CDR1 and CDR2: MNHEY and SVGEGT. CDR3 protein: CASSYQDRARVYGYTF. The CDR3 nucleotides are TGTGCCAGCAGTTATCAAGACAGGGCTCGCGTCTATGGCTACACCTTC.

The table lists this clonotype with many counts. The CDR3 DNA reads TGTGCCAGCAGCTTAGAGGGAGGGTATGGTGAGCAGTTCTTC. Translated, it gives CASSLEGGYGEQFF. This chain joins TRBV11-3 and TRBJ2-1; 7 bases agree with TRBD2. This CDR3 has 14 residues. J was trimmed by 9 bases and V by 0 bases; bases with no gene match: 5. Germline V lookup: CDR1 SGHNT, CDR2 YENEEA.

The chain employs TRBV9 and TRBJ1-4, with a tentative D call TRBD1 (5 bases). The germline V gene encodes CDR1 SGDLS and CDR2 YYNGEE. V was cut by 3 bases and J by 10 bases, with 16 bases left in between. There are 14 residues in the CDR3. The CDR3 region has the DNA TGTGCCAGCAGCGGTAGGGACGCCGGGGGAAAACTGTTTTTT. Its protein product is CASSGRDAGGKLFF.

This clonotype has a count of ten or more. The chain carries TRBV7-6 and TRBJ2-7; 7 bases fit TRBD1. The CDR3 is made up of 15 amino acids. CDR1 and CDR2 from the germline V gene are SGHVS and FNYEAQ. Trimming at V came to 5 bases and at J to 5 bases, leaving 12 bases not matched to a gene. CDR3 in amino acids: CASSQQQTGLNEQYF. The CDR3, as DNA: TGTGCCAGCAGCCAACAGCAGACAGGGCTCAACGAGCAGTACTTC. Based on the CDR3 plus reference TRBV7-6 and TRBJ2-7, the full variable domain is GAGVSQSPRYKVTKRGQDVALRCDPISGHVSLYWYRQALGQGPEFLTYFNYEAQQDKSGLPNDRFSAERPEGSISTLTIQRTEQRDSAMYRCASSQQQTGLNEQYFGPGTRLTVT.

As for this clonotype: One end of the junction fails to match germline, which may point to a read error. The CDR3 bases are TGCAGCGCTAGGGAGCTAGCGGACGTATCCTACAATGAGCAGTTCTTC. It translates to CSARELADVSYNEQFF. The rearrangement uses TRBV20-1 and TRBJ2-1, with 7 bases that match TRBD2. Per germline, CDR1 DFQATT and CDR2 SNEGSKA (reference sequence). The CDR3 runs to 16 residues.

This clonotype showed up many times. The V gene is TRBV6-2 or TRBV6-3, the J gene TRBJ2-1; D uncertain. Trimming removed 5 bases from V and 8 bases from J, with 16 bases in between. Germline V gene lookup returns CDR1 MNHEY and CDR2 SVGEGT. The CDR3 spans 14 residues. CDR3 region: CASSEVYPRDEQFF. The CDR3 region has the DNA TGTGCCAGCAGTGAAGTCTATCCACGCGATGAGCAGTTCTTC.

This clonotype was seen many times. Compared with germline, one end of the junction differs, possibly owing to a read error. The chain recombines TRBV7-7 with TRBJ2-1; 8 bases align to TRBD1. From germline, CDR1 is SSHAT and CDR2 FNYEAQ (reference sequence). The CDR3 sequence is 15 residues long. The CDR3 loop reads CASSPHRGTYNEQFF. The CDR3 DNA is TGTGCTAGCAGCCCGCACAGGGGGACCTACAATGAGCAGTTCTTC.

This clonotype was recorded a few times. The V gene is TRBV3-1, the J gene TRBJ1-1, with a possible D match to TRBD1 (6 bases). Germline V gives CDR1 LGHDT, CDR2 YNNKEL (reference sequence). Trimming took 3 bases from V and 0 from J, leaving 20 bases between them. CDR3 length equals 18 residues. Written as DNA, the CDR3 is TGTGCCAGCAGCCATAAAGATAGGATTTGGGGGCTGAACACTGAAGCTTTCTTT. It is translated as CASSHKDRIWGLNTEAFF.

This chain uses TRBV19 with TRBJ1-1; the match to TRBD1 covers 10 bases. V lost 4 bases to trimming and J lost 5 bases; unmatched junction nucleotides: 7. This CDR3 region has 15 residues. Per the germline V gene, CDR1 is LNHDA and CDR2 is SQIVND (reference sequence). The CDR3 DNA follows: TGTGCCAGTAGTACAGCCGGGACAGGGGAGACTGAAGCTTTCTTT. As protein: CASSTAGTGETEAFF.

This clonotype was counted ten times or more. This rearrangement joins TRBV13 to TRBJ2-1; 12 bases line up with TRBD2. J was trimmed by 9 bases and V by 5 bases; bases with no gene match: 11. CDR1 and CDR2 from the germline V gene are PRHDT and FYEKMQ (reference sequence). CDR3 length: 16 residues. The CDR3 protein is CASSPRLAGVNTEQFF. CDR3 sequence (DNA): TGTGCCAGCAGCCCCCGACTAGCGGGAGTGAATACTGAGCAGTTCTTC.

There are a few counts of this clonotype. The V call is TRBV3-1, the J call TRBJ2-1, with D perhaps matching TRBD2 (5 bases). The DNA end lines up better with TRBJ2-5; the J call may be wrong. Germline-derived CDR1 and CDR2 are LGHDT and YNNKEL (reference sequence). CDR3 length equals 15 residues. Here the CDR3 reads CASSLTPGFQETQYF. Written as DNA, the CDR3 is TGTGCCAGCAGTCTCACCCCGGGGTTCCAAGAGACCCAGTACTTC.

V and J are TRBV18 and TRBJ2-7, with D perhaps TRBD2 (5 bases). Germline V CDR1 and CDR2: KGHSH, LQKENI. V was pared by 1 base and J by 6 bases, with 16 bases between. The CDR3 runs to 15 residues. This CDR3 is CASSPQEDFRIEQYF. In DNA, the CDR3 is TGTGCCAGCTCACCACAGGAGGACTTCCGAATCGAGCAGTACTTC.

This clonotype was counted between two and nine times. This chain connects TRBV5-1 to TRBJ2-2; TRBD1 agrees at 9 bases. From germline, CDR1 is SGHRS and CDR2 YFSETQ. The V segment lost 5 bases and the J segment 7 bases; nucleotides outside the gene matches: 9. This CDR3 has 15 amino acids. CDR3 bases: TGCGCCAGCAGGGGTTGGACAGGGGATCACGGGGAGCTGTTTTTT. This gives the protein CASRGWTGDHGELFF.

Comments on this clonotype: This may come from a read error, since a much larger clone is one base off. The chain employs TRBV12-3 or TRBV12-4 and TRBJ1-5, with TRBD1 matching over 7 bases. CDR3 size: 13 residues. This CDR3 reads CASRRQGNRPQHF. The CDR3 region has the DNA TGTGCCAGCAGGAGACAGGGTAATCGGCCCCAGCATTTT.

This clonotype has just a few counts. The chain uses TRBV4-1 and TRBJ2-2; TRBD2 might be the D (5 bases). The CDR3 consists of 15 residues. Deletions cut 1 base from V and 1 base from J, with 7 bases between. CDR1 is MGHRA and CDR2 is YSYEKL in the germline V gene. CDR3 loop: CASSQGAGNTGELFF. The CDR3 nucleotides read TGCGCCAGCAGCCAAGGTGCGGGGAACACCGGGGAGCTGTTTTTT.

The genes are TRBV2 and TRBJ2-4; 10 bases map to TRBD2. The CDR3 is made up of 15 amino acids. The V and J ends lost 5 bases and 0 bases, in that order; junction bases with no gene match: 1. CDR1 SNHLY and CDR2 FYNNEI come from the germline V gene. The CDR3 region has the DNA TGTGCCAGCAGTTGGACTAGCGGAGCCAAAAACATTCAGTACTTC. It specifies CASSWTSGAKNIQYF.

In this sample, this clonotype turned up many times. This chain links TRBV10-3 with TRBJ1-5; TRBD1 aligns across 8 bases. V lost 2 bases and J lost 6; bases outside the gene matches: 12. This CDR3 comprises 17 residues. Germline CDR1 is ENHRY and CDR2 is SYGVKD. The CDR3 bases are TGTGCCATCAGTGAGGTGGGGCAGGGGGCAAGTCGTCAGCCCCAGCATTTT. It translates to CAISEVGQGASRQPQHF.

The table lists this clonotype with a count of one. No conserved phenylalanine or tryptophan is present at the end of the CDR3, so a read error is the likely explanation. The chain uses TRBV11-3 and TRBJ2-3, with a tentative D call TRBD1 (5 bases). CDR3 length equals 14 residues. V lost 1 base, J lost 2 bases, and 7 bases lay in between. Germline V lookup: CDR1 SGHNT, CDR2 YENEEA. Written as DNA, the CDR3 is TGTGCCAGCAGCTTAGGACAGATCACAGATACGCAGTATTGT. Its protein product is CASSLGQITDTQYC.

The chain recombines TRBV7-3 with TRBJ2-7; TRBD2 aligns across 9 bases. The CDR3 totals 15 residues. The V and J ends lost 4 bases and 6 bases, in that order; junction bases with no gene match: 10. CDR1 and CDR2 from the germline V gene are SGHTA and FQGTGA. The CDR3 spells CASSSPASGMGEQYF. CDR3 DNA: TGTGCCAGCAGCTCCCCGGCTAGCGGGATGGGCGAGCAGTACTTC.

At least ten counts were recorded for this clonotype. The rearrangement links TRBV5-5 to TRBJ1-2; no firm D call. This CDR3 contains 11 residues. Trimming cost V 4 bases and J 5 bases, with 6 bases left between them. Germline V gene lookup returns CDR1 SGHKS and CDR2 YYEKEE (reference sequence). For the CDR3, the DNA is TGTGCCAGCAGCGCCTTGTATGGCTACACCTTC. This encodes CASSALYGYTF. Combining the CDR3 with reference TRBV5-5 and TRBJ1-2 gives the whole variable domain DAGVTQSPTHLIKTRGQQVTLRCSPISGHKSVSWYQQVLGQGPQFIFQYYEKEERGRGNFPDRFSARQFPNYSSELNVNALLLGDSALYLCASSALYGYTFGSGTRLTVV.

This chain joins TRBV5-6 and TRBJ2-5; a weak D match, TRBD2 (5 bases). The V and J ends lost 4 bases and 2 bases respectively, with 9 bases between them. Germline V lookup: CDR1 SGHDT, CDR2 YYEEEE. There are 13 residues in the CDR3. Here the CDR3 reads CASSQDWQETQYF. The CDR3, as DNA: TGTGCCAGCAGCCAGGACTGGCAAGAGACCCAGTACTTC.

This chain joins TRBV3-1 and TRBJ2-3, with TRBD1 identical over 7 bases. The J call is in doubt because the DNA end fits TRBJ2-5 better. Germline values: CDR1 LGHDT, CDR2 YNNKEL (reference sequence). The CDR3 runs to 15 residues. The CDR3 loop is CASSPVGQDQETQYF. CDR3 coding DNA: TGTGCCAGCAGCCCTGTCGGACAGGACCAAGAGACCCAGTACTTC.

This clonotype was counted between two and nine times. This chain joins TRBV5-1 and TRBJ2-2; no definite D call. CDR1 and CDR2 from the germline V gene are SGHRS and YFSETQ. Trimming took off 0 bases at V and 0 bases at J, with 9 bases between the two ends. The CDR3 covers 16 residues. The DNA for the CDR3 is TGCGCCAGCAGCTTGGTCTTAGTCGCGAACACCGGGGAGCTGTTTTTT. This encodes CASSLVLVANTGELFF. The whole variable domain, remainder taken from reference TRBV5-1 and TRBJ2-2, is KAGVTQTPRYLIKTRGQQVTLSCSPISGHRSVSWYQQTPGQGLQFLFEYFSETQRNKGNFPGRFSGRQFSNSRSEMNVSTLELGDSALYLCASSLVLVANTGELFFGEGSRLTVL.

The V gene is TRBV4-1, the J gene TRBJ2-7; D not certain. This CDR3 contains 15 residues. The germline V and J ends were trimmed by 0 bases and 4 bases, with 13 bases remaining between them. CDR1 is MGHRA and CDR2 is YSYEKL in the germline V gene. The CDR3 protein is CASSQDREEPYEQYF. The CDR3 nucleotides are TGCGCCAGCAGCCAAGATCGAGAGGAACCTTACGAGCAGTACTTC.

This clonotype was seen ten or more times. The V and J genes are TRBV7-9 and TRBJ2-3; D uncertain. V was shortened by 0 bases and J by 0 bases, with 10 bases between the two germline ends. The CDR3 runs to 16 residues. Germline CDR1 SEHNR, CDR2 FQNEAQ (reference sequence). CDR3 nucleotide sequence: TGTGCCAGCAGCTTAGCGTGGCAAACTAGCACAGATACGCAGTATTTT. It codes for CASSLAWQTSTDTQYF.

Many counts were recorded for this clonotype. The chain has TRBV5-5 and TRBJ2-7; D is unclear. The V and J ends lost 4 bases and 2 bases respectively, with 13 bases between them. This CDR3 has 14 residues. Germline values: CDR1 SGHKS, CDR2 YYEKEE (reference sequence). Here the CDR3 reads CASSPPTETYEQYF. For the CDR3, the DNA is TGTGCCAGCAGCCCACCGACGGAAACCTACGAGCAGTACTTC.

This clonotype was detected a few times. The gene calls are TRBV15 and TRBJ2-3, with 11 positions matching TRBD2. The CDR3 spans 16 residues. Germline V gene data show CDR1 as LNHNV and CDR2 as YYDKDF (reference sequence). The trim removed 5 bases at V and 4 bases at J, leaving 8 bases unmatched. The CDR3 DNA reads as TGTGCCACCAGCCCCGGGGTAGCGGGAGGGTCAGATACGCAGTATTTT. Its protein product is CATSPGVAGGSDTQYF.

This clonotype appeared many times. The V call is TRBV5-1, the J call TRBJ2-3; TRBD2 might be the D (6 bases). Trimming took 1 base from V and 5 from J, leaving 8 bases between them. The CDR3 consists of 13 residues. CDR1 and CDR2 from the germline V gene are SGHRS and YFSETQ. CDR3 region: CASSLISGDTQYF. The CDR3 nucleotides are TGCGCCAGCAGCTTGATTAGCGGAGATACGCAGTATTTT. Looking up the rest from reference TRBV5-1 and TRBJ2-3 gives the full variable domain: KAGVTQTPRYLIKTRGQQVTLSCSPISGHRSVSWYQQTPGQGLQFLFEYFSETQRNKGNFPGRFSGRQFSNSRSEMNVSTLELGDSALYLCASSLISGDTQYFGPGTRLTVL.

This clonotype was picked up a small number of times. The V and J genes are TRBV10-1 and TRBJ2-7, with D perhaps given as TRBD1 or TRBD2 (5 bases each). The germline V and J ends were trimmed by 4 bases and 4 bases, with 14 bases remaining between them. Germline V gives CDR1 WNHNN, CDR2 SYGVQD (reference sequence). This CDR3 has 14 residues. The CDR3 DNA reads as TGCGCCAGCAGTGGAGAGGGGCGGCCTTACGAGCAGTACTTC. Amino acid sequence: CASSGEGRPYEQYF.

This clonotype was counted between two and nine times. The V gene is TRBV29-1, the J gene TRBJ1-1; 8 bases align to TRBD1. This CDR3 has 15 amino acids. Germline V gives CDR1 SQVTM, CDR2 ANQGSEA. The ends lost 7 bases at V and 1 base at J; junction bases unmatched: 11. CDR3 nucleotide sequence: TGCAGCGCTACAGGGGGAGCTTGGAAGAACACTGAAGCTTTCTTT. This sequence encodes CSATGGAWKNTEAFF.